This T cell receptor (beta chain) was documented in a study of T cells expressing NK-cell markers. Whole-study context: All TCR beta repertoires analysed originated from sorted CD3+CD56+NKG2C+, CD3+CD56+NKG2C- and CD3+CD56-NKG2C+ T cells.

TCRdb reworked the 5' RACE reads into one entry per CDR3 protein, no DNA. The specimen's table records about 160,000 distinct CDR3 sequences. CDR3 length: 13 amino acids. Germline V gives CDR1 DFQATT, CDR2 SNEGSKA (reference sequence). The receptor was isolated from a woman aged 18-70 years in good health. Sample: blood T cells: a sorted CD56 or NKG2C T cell subset, CD4+ or CD8+ T cells, or bulk PBMC T cells (not recorded which). V and J are TRBV20-1 and TRBJ2-7; with no DNA, the TCRdb D assignment of TRBD2 cannot be verified. Here the CDR3 reads CSAGLAGAYEQYF.